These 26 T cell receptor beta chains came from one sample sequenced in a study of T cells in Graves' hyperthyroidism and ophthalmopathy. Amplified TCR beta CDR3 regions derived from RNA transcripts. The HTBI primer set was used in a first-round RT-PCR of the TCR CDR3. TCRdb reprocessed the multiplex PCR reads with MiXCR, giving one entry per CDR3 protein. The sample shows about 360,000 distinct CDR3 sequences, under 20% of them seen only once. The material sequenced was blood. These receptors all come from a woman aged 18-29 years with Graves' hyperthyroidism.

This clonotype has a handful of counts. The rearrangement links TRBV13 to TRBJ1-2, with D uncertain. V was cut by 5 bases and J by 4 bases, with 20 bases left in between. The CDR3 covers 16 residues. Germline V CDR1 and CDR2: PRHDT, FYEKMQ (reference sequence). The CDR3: CASSAAGESYSYGYTF. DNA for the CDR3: TGTGCCAGCAGCGCCGCGGGCGAGAGCTATAGCTATGGCTACACCTTC.

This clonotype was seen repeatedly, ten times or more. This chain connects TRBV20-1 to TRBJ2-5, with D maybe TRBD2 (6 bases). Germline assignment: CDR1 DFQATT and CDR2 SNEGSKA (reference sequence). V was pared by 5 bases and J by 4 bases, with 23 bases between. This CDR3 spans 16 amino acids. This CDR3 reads CSAEPGDQRGSETQYF. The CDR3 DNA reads TGCAGTGCTGAGCCTGGGGACCAACGGGGGTCAGAGACCCAGTACTTC.

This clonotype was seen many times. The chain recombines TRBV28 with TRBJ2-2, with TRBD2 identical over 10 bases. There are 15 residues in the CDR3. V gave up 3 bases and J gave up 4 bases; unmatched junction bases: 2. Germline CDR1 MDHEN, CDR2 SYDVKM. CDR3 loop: CASSFLAGVTGELFF. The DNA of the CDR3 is TGTGCCAGCAGTTTTCTAGCGGGGGTCACCGGGGAGCTGTTTTTT.

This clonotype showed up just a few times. CDR3 coding DNA: TGTGCCAGCAGTAGCGGGGGGGCGGTAAACATTCAGTACTTC. It translates to CASSSGGAVNIQYF. V gene TRBV28 combines with J gene TRBJ2-4; 10 bases are shared with TRBD2. CDR1 and CDR2 (germline): MDHEN, SYDVKM. This CDR3 region has 14 residues. V lost 5 bases and J lost 6; bases outside the gene matches: 4.

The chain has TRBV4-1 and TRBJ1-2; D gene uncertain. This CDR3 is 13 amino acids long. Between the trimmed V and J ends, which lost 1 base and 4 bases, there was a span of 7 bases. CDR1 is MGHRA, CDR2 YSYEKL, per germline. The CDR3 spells CASSQVASYGYTF. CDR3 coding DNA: TGCGCCAGCAGCCAAGTGGCTTCCTATGGCTACACCTTC.

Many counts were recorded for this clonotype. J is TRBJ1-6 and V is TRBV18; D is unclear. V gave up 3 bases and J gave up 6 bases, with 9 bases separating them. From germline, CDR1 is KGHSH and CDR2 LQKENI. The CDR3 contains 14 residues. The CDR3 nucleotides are TGTGCCAGCTCACCCACGGGGAGTAATTCACCCCTCCACTTT. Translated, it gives CASSPTGSNSPLHF.

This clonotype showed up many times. CDR3 in amino acids: CASSTGYDTEAFF. Here the CDR3 DNA reads TGTGCCAGCAGCACAGGCTATGACACTGAAGCTTTCTTT. V gene TRBV6-6 combines with J gene TRBJ1-1; a weak D match, TRBD1 (5 bases). The CDR3 loop spans 13 amino acids. V was cut by 6 bases and J by 3 bases, with 11 bases left in between. CDR1 and CDR2 (germline): MNHNY, SVGAGI (reference sequence).

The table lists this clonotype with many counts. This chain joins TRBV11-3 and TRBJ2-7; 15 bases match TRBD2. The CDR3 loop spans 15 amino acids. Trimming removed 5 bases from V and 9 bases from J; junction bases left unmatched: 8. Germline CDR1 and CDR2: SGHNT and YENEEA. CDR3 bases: TGTGCCAGCAGCCCCGGGACTAGCGGGGGGTCCGGGCAGTACTTC. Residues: CASSPGTSGGSGQYF.

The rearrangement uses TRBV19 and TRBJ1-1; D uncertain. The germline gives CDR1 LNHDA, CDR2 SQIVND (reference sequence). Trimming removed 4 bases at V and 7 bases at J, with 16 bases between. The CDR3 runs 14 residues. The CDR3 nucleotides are TGTGCCAGTAGTAGGTCAGCTGGAACGGGTGAAGCTTTCTTT. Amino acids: CASSRSAGTGEAFF.

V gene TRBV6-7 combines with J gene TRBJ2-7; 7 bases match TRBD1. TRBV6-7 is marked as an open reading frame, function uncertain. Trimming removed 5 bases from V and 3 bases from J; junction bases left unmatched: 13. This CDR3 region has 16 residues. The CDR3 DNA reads TGTGCCAGCAGTAACATCATCCGGGACAGCTTCTACGAGCAGTACTTC. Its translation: CASSNIIRDSFYEQYF.

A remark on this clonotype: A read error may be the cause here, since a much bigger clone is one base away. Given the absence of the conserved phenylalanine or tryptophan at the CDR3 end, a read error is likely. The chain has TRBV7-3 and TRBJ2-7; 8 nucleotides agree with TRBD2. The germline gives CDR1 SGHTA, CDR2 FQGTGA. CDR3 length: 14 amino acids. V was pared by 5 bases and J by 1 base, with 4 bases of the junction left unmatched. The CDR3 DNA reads TGTGCCAGCAGCCTAGCGGGTCCATCCTACGAGCAGTACTAC. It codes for CASSLAGPSYEQYY.

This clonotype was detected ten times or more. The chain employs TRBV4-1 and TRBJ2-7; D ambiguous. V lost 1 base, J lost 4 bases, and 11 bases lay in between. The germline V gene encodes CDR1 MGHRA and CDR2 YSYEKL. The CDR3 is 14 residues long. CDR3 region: CASSQVPGPYEQYF. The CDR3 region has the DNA TGCGCCAGCAGCCAAGTCCCCGGACCTTACGAGCAGTACTTC.

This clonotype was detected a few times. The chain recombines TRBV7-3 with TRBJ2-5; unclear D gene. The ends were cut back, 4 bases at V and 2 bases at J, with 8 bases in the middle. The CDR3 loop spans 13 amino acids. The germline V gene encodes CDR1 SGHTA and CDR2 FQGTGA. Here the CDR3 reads CASSSKEQETQYF. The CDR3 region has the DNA TGTGCCAGCAGCTCGAAGGAACAAGAGACCCAGTACTTC.

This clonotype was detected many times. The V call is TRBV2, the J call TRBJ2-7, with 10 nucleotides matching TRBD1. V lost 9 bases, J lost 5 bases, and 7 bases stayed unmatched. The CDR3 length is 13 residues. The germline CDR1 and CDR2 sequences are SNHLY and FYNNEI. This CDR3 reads CASGDRGWNEQYF. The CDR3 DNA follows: TGTGCCAGTGGGGACAGGGGCTGGAACGAGCAGTACTTC.

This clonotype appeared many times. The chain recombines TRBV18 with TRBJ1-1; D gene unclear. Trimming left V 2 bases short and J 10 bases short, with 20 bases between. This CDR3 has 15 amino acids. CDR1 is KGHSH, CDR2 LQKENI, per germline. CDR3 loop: CASSPAWPTGVSAFF. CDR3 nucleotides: TGTGCCAGCTCACCAGCTTGGCCTACCGGAGTATCAGCTTTCTTT.

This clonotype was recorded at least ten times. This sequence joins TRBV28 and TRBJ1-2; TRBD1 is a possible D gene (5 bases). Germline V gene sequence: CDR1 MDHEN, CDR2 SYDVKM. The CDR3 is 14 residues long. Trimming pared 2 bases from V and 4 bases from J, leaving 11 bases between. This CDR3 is CASSLGQGGYGYTF. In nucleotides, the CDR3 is TGTGCCAGCAGTTTAGGGCAGGGAGGCTATGGCTACACCTTC.

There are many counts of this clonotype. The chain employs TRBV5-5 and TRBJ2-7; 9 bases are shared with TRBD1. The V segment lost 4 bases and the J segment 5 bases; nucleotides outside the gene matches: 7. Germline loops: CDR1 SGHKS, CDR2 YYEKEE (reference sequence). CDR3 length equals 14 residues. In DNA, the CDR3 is TGTGCCAGCAGCCCCGCCGGGACAGGGCACGAGCAGTACTTC. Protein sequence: CASSPAGTGHEQYF.

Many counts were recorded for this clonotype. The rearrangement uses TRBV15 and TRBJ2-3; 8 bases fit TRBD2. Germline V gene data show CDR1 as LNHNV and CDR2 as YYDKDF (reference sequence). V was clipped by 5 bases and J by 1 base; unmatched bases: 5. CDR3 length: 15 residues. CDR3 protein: CATSLGRGGTDTQYF. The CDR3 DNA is TGTGCCACCAGCCTAGGGCGGGGGGGCACAGATACGCAGTATTTT.

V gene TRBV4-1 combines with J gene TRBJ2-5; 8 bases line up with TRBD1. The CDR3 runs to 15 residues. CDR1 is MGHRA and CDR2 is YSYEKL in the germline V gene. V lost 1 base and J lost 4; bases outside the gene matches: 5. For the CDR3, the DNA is TGCGCCAGCAGCCAAGTCTCAGGGGGCTTAGAGACCCAGTACTTC. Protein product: CASSQVSGGLETQYF.

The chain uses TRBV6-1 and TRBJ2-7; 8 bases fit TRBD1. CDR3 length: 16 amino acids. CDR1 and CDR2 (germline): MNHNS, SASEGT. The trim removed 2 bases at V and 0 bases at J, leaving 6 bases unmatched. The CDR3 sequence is CASSESQGAGSYEQYF. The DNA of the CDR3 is TGTGCCAGCAGTGAAAGTCAGGGGGCAGGCTCCTACGAGCAGTACTTC.

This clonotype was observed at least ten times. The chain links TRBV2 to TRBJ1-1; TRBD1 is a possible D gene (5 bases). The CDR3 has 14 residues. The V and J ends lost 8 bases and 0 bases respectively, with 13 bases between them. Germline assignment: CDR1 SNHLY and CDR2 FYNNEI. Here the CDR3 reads CASSRGRLNTEAFF. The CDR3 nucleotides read TGTGCCAGCTCCCGGGGACGGTTGAACACTGAAGCTTTCTTT.

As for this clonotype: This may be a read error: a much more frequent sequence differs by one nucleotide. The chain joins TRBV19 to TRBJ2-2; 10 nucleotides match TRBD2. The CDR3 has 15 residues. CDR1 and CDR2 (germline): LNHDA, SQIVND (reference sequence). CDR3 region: CASSLRTSGTGEPFF. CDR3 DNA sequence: TGTGCCAGTAGTTTAAGGACTAGCGGCACCGGGGAGCCGTTTTTT.

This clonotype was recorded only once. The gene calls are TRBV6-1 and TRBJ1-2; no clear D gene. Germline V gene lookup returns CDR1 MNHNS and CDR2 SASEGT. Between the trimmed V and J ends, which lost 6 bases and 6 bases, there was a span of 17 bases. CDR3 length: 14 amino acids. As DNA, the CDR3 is TGTGCCAGCAGCGCGACTTACAGAACCAATGGCTACACCTTC. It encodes CASSATYRTNGYTF.

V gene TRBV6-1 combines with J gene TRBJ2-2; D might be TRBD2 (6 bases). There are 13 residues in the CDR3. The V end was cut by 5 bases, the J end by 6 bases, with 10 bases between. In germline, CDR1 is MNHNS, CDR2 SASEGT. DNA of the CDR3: TGTGCCAGCAGTCCGTGGGGGGCCGGGGAGCTGTTTTTT. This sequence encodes CASSPWGAGELFF.

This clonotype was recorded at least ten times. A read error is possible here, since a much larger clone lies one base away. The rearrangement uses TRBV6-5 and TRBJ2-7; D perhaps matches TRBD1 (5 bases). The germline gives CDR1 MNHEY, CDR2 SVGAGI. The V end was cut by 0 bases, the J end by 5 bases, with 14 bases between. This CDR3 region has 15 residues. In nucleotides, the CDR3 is TGTGCCAGCAGTTACTCGACGACAGAGCCCCACGAGCAGTACTTC. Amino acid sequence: CASSYSTTEPHEQYF.

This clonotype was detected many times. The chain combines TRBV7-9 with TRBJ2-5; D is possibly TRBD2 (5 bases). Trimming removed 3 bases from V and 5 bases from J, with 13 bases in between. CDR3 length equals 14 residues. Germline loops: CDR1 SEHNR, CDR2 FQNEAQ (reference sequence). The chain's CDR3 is CASSFGATGETQYF. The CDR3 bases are TGTGCCAGCAGCTTCGGCGCAACGGGGGAGACCCAGTACTTC.